This is a list of T cell receptor beta chains from one sample in a study of PD-1 blockade in classical Hodgkin lymphoma. TCRdb keeps only in-frame clones here, not all; method: immunoSEQ multiplex PCR. The sample comprises tens of thousands of clones, around four fifths of which are singletons, and roughly 10% rests with the top ten. This specimen was peripheral blood mononuclear cells (PBMCs), taken before the fourth cycle of nivolumab. These receptors were obtained from a human donor with classical Hodgkin lymphoma. CDR3s include the opening cysteine and the closing phenylalanine or tryptophan. Each record gives: CDR3 protein, CDR3 DNA, CDR3 length, J gene, V gene, D gene, clone size. The D gene is left open where the match is weak. Clone size is not always given. Where it is, it says once, few, many or a class for expanded clones.

CAISESTGKGKLFF TGTGCCATCAGTGAGTCGACAGGGAAGGGAAAACTGTTTTTT 14 TRBJ1-4 TRBV10-3 TRBD1 .
CASSPLDRTSSYEQYF TGTGCCAGCAGCCCCCTGGACCGAACCAGCTCCTACGAGCAGTACTTC 16 TRBJ2-7 TRBV5-4 . .
CASSLAGTGSYEQYF TGTGCCAGCAGCTTAGCCGGGACAGGTTCCTACGAGCAGTACTTC 15 TRBJ2-7 TRBV7-9 TRBD1 .
CASSSDLGGNQPQHF TGTGCCAGCAGTTCTGATCTTGGGGGCAATCAGCCCCAGCATTTT 15 TRBJ1-5 TRBV27 . few
CAIRGQAQETQYF TGTGCCATCAGAGGACAAGCTCAAGAGACCCAGTACTTC 13 TRBJ2-5 TRBV10-3 . .
CAIRPLTSYNEQFF TGTGCCATCAGGCCACTAACGTCCTACAATGAGCAGTTCTTC 14 TRBJ2-1 TRBV10-3 . .
CASSLEGYGELFF TGTGCCAGCAGCTTAGAAGGGTACGGGGAGCTGTTTTTT 13 TRBJ2-2 TRBV7-9 . .
CASSELGRGSLGGYTF TGTGCCAGCAGTGAATTGGGAAGGGGGAGCCTTGGTGGCTACACCTTC 16 TRBJ1-2 TRBV2 . .
CASSGSGNTEAFF TGTGCCAGCAGTGGTTCGGGTAACACTGAAGCTTTCTTT 13 TRBJ1-1 TRBV25-1 . .
CASTMWQGDSPLHF TGTGCCAGCACGATGTGGCAGGGGGATTCACCCCTCCACTTT 14 TRBJ1-6 TRBV28 TRBD1 .
CAMRRDRGNEQFF TGTGCCATGCGCCGGGACAGGGGCAATGAGCAGTTCTTC 13 TRBJ2-1 TRBV10-3 TRBD1 once
CASSYDGYEQYF TGTGCCAGCAGTTACGACGGGTACGAGCAGTACTTC 12 TRBJ2-7 TRBV6-6 . .
CASSEIRQGVGTGELFF TGTGCCAGCAGTGAAATAAGACAGGGGGTTGGGACCGGGGAGCTGTTTTTT 17 TRBJ2-2 TRBV2 TRBD1 few
CAAALGHISYEQYF TGTGCCGCCGCATTAGGACACATCTCCTACGAGCAGTACTTC 14 TRBJ2-7 TRBV10-3 . .
CASSLRGTGYSPLHF TGTGCCAGCAGCTTACGAGGGACAGGTTATTCACCCCTCCACTTT 15 TRBJ1-6 TRBV7-2 TRBD1 few
CASSYQGGEQYF TGTGCCAGCAGTTACCAGGGAGGCGAGCAGTACTTC 12 TRBJ2-7 TRBV6-6 . .
CASSRWGLAGSNEQFF TGTGCCAGCAGCCGTTGGGGACTAGCGGGTTCCAATGAGCAGTTCTTC 16 TRBJ2-1 TRBV7-9 TRBD2 once
CASSLTQIWLNMEPQHF TGTGCCAGCAGCTTAACCCAAATCTGGCTCAATATGGAGCCCCAGCATTTT 17 TRBJ1-5 TRBV7-8 . .
CASSSGLAGAEQYF TGTGCCAGCAGCTCCGGACTAGCGGGAGCCGAGCAGTACTTC 14 TRBJ2-7 TRBV5-4 TRBD2 .
CASSLLGTGAGEQYF TGTGCCAGTAGTCTCCTGGGGACAGGGGCAGGAGAGCAGTACTTC 15 TRBJ2-7 TRBV19 TRBD1 .
CASRTTDTQYF TGTGCCAGCAGGACCACAGATACGCAGTATTTT 11 TRBJ2-3 TRBV25-1 . .
CASSSNWGADNEQFF TGTGCCAGCTCATCCAACTGGGGGGCTGACAATGAGCAGTTCTTC 15 TRBJ2-1 TRBV18 . .
CASSYSASPNTEAFF TGTGCCAGCAGTTACTCGGCCAGCCCGAACACTGAAGCTTTCTTT 15 TRBJ1-1 TRBV6-5 . .
CASSEMFLMNTEAFF TGTGCCAGCAGTGAAATGTTTTTAATGAACACTGAAGCTTTCTTT 15 TRBJ1-1 TRBV6-1 . .
CASSQDRWTSGGWYYNEQFF TGTGCCAGCAGCCAAGATCGGTGGACTAGCGGGGGCTGGTACTACAATGAGCAGTTCTTC 20 TRBJ2-1 TRBV4-2 TRBD2 .
CASRTGGTGANVLTF TGTGCCAGCCGGACAGGGGGTACGGGGGCCAACGTCCTGACTTTC 15 TRBJ2-6 TRBV18 TRBD1 .
CAIGSGNTIYF TGTGCCATCGGGTCCGGAAACACCATATATTTT 11 TRBJ1-3 TRBV10-3 . .
CASSSRDNYEQYF TGTGCCAGCAGCAGCCGGGACAACTACGAGCAGTACTTC 13 TRBJ2-7 TRBV7-9 . once
CASSLDWGTQYF TGCGCCAGCAGCTTGGACTGGGGGACCCAGTACTTC 12 TRBJ2-5 TRBV5-1 . .
CASSFGGGANEQYF TGTGCCAGCAGCTTCGGCGGGGGGGCCAACGAGCAGTACTTC 14 TRBJ2-7 TRBV7-2 TRBD2 .
CASSSLRTSGGSYEQYF TGTGCCAGCAGTTCCTTGCGGACTAGCGGGGGCTCCTACGAGCAGTACTTC 17 TRBJ2-7 TRBV28 TRBD2 .
CASSLIPGGIDTDTQYF TGCGCCAGCAGCTTGATTCCCGGGGGAATTGATACAGATACGCAGTATTTT 17 TRBJ2-3 TRBV5-1 . .
CASSLGEGTEAFF TGTGCCAGCAGTTTGGGAGAGGGCACTGAAGCTTTCTTT 13 TRBJ1-1 TRBV28 . .
CASSLEPTSKSFF TGTGCCAGCAGCTTGGAACCGACCTCCAAGTCTTTCTTT 13 TRBJ1-1 TRBV5-6 . .
CASRAYQGNEKLFF TGTGCCAGCAGAGCATACCAGGGCAATGAAAAACTGTTTTTT 14 TRBJ1-4 TRBV6-6 . once
CASKWEIGSYEQYF TGTGCCAGCAAATGGGAGATCGGATCCTACGAGCAGTACTTC 14 TRBJ2-7 TRBV6-1 . .
CASSTGLSGNTIYF TGTGCCAGCAGTACGGGCCTCTCTGGAAACACCATATATTTT 14 TRBJ1-3 TRBV28 . .
CASSLIGGMNTEAFF TGCGCCAGCAGCTTGATAGGGGGGATGAACACTGAAGCTTTCTTT 15 TRBJ1-1 TRBV5-1 . .
CASSSEGVADTQYF TGTGCCAGCAGTTCGGAGGGAGTGGCAGATACGCAGTATTTT 14 TRBJ2-3 TRBV27 . .
CASSLAGVSNQPQHF TGTGCCAGCAGCTTAGCCGGAGTAAGCAATCAGCCCCAGCATTTT 15 TRBJ1-5 TRBV7-9 . few
CASSIGLAGLVLF TGTGCCAGTAGTATCGGACTAGCGGGACTGGTTCTCTTC 13 TRBJ2-7 TRBV19 TRBD2 .
CASSSGGSGANVLTF TGTGCCAGCAGCTCGGGGGGCTCTGGGGCCAACGTCCTGACTTTC 15 TRBJ2-6 TRBV27 TRBD2 .
CASSAGQGNYGYTF TGTGCCAGCAGTGCCGGACAGGGCAACTATGGCTACACCTTC 14 TRBJ1-2 TRBV2 TRBD1 .
CASSLVTGGPSYEQYF TGTGCCAGCAGCTTGGTTACAGGGGGCCCTTCCTACGAGCAGTACTTC 16 TRBJ2-7 TRBV5-8 TRBD1 .
CASSIDPDGVYGYTF TGTGCCAGTAGTATAGATCCAGACGGGGTCTATGGCTACACCTTC 15 TRBJ1-2 TRBV19 . .